A selection of T cell receptor beta chains follows, all from one sample in a study of neurological immune-mediated disorders. TCRdb reanalysed the 5' RACE reads using MiXCR and keeps one entry per CDR3 protein. Among some 16,000 distinct CDR3 sequences listed, 9% were seen once. The sequencing sample was made of CD8+ T cells from blood. These receptor sequences come from a man aged 45 to 65 in good health. CDR3s include the opening cysteine and the closing phenylalanine or tryptophan.

J gene | V gene | CDR3 protein
TRBJ2-7 | TRBV20-1 | CSAREPGADPYEQYF
TRBJ2-5 | TRBV20-1 | CSAAPGQLYQETQYF
TRBJ2-7 | TRBV7-6 | CASSLGPGGGTYEQYF
TRBJ2-7 | TRBV3-1 | CASSQVGGGRPYEQYF
TRBJ2-2 | TRBV5-6 | CASSLPPGELFF
TRBJ2-7 | TRBV9 | CASSEGGRAYEQYF
TRBJ1-1 | TRBV12-3/TRBV12-4 | CASSFAGGSTEAFF
TRBJ2-1 | TRBV5-1 | CASSPGGSGNEQFF
TRBJ2-5 | TRBV20-1 | CSAKCSDFGHSSSPARKETQYF
TRBJ2-3 | TRBV4-2 | CANSRLGSTDTQYF
TRBJ2-7 | TRBV12-3/TRBV12-4 | CASSSSGIRYF
TRBJ2-1 | TRBV20-1 | CSARAGLESGEQFF
TRBJ2-7 | TRBV12-3/TRBV12-4 | CASSAGLAGGTYEQYF
TRBJ2-7 | TRBV15 | CATSSGSAGTYEQYF
TRBJ2-7 | TRBV5-6 | CASSRTGEQAYEQYF
TRBJ2-7 | TRBV4-1 | CASSPGQGKGGSSYEQYF
TRBJ1-5 | TRBV28 | CASTPVADSNQPQHF
TRBJ2-1 | TRBV5-1 | CASSFSGGGAPEQFF
TRBJ2-7 | TRBV2 | CASTQTGLSSYEQYF
TRBJ2-2 | TRBV9 | CASSPREVGRDTGELFF
TRBJ2-7 | TRBV4-1 | CASSHLPRDEQYF
TRBJ2-2 | TRBV20-1 | CSARTVTGELFF
TRBJ2-7 | TRBV6-5 | CASRATRTGEQYF
TRBJ2-1 | TRBV5-5 | CASSSLEVEQFF
TRBJ2-7 | TRBV9 | CASSVGSSYEQYF
TRBJ2-7 | TRBV12-3/TRBV12-4 | CASSSGTVSYEQYF
TRBJ1-2 | TRBV29-1 | CSVPDGYTF
TRBJ2-2 | TRBV15 | CATSRDLSNTGELFF
TRBJ2-2 | TRBV7-6 | CASSLAGAGELFF
TRBJ2-5 | TRBV5-1 | CASSSIPGTPGETQYF
TRBJ1-1 | TRBV4-1 | CASSQDSGGGTEAFF
TRBJ2-2 | TRBV7-7 | CATGGTGELFF
TRBJ2-1 | TRBV4-3 | CASSQSRDREGPNEQFF
TRBJ1-1 | TRBV5-5 | CASSPGRETRTEAFF
TRBJ2-7 | TRBV5-1 | CASSPGLADPTYEQYF
TRBJ2-3 | TRBV3-1 | CASSLTSGSTDTQYF
TRBJ2-3 | TRBV6-5 | CASSYAITDTQYF
TRBJ2-5 | TRBV6-1 | CASSDGAGNQETQYF
TRBJ2-7 | TRBV14 | CASSEPSGSYEQYF
TRBJ2-7 | TRBV30 | CAGSGSGYEQYF
TRBJ2-1 | TRBV6-1 | CASSVGGGSYNEQFF
TRBJ2-1 | TRBV6-4 | CASSGRFGPHPHNEQFF
TRBJ2-7 | TRBV4-1 | CASSQGENYEQYF
TRBJ2-1 | TRBV20-1 | CSARESTTGTYNEQFF
TRBJ1-2 | TRBV14 | CASSQERGAFDGYTF
TRBJ1-2 | TRBV12-3/TRBV12-4 | CASSSYYGYTF
TRBJ2-5 | TRBV24-1 | CATSELTSGATQETQYF
TRBJ2-1 | TRBV7-2 | CASRRRDGYNEQFF
TRBJ2-7 | TRBV28 | CASSDTGTGGSEQYF
TRBJ2-5 | TRBV20-1 | CSAERTSGPYLETQYF